This T cell receptor (beta chain) originates from a study of T cell responses to AZD1222 COVID-19 vaccine. In this sample, this clone turned up a few times. Its antigen is not identified. Germline loops: CDR1 LNHDA, CDR2 SQIVND (reference sequence). The trim removed 3 bases at V and 7 bases at J, leaving 3 bases unmatched. This CDR3 has 13 residues. Sequenced by immunoSEQ multiplex PCR; TCRdb stores in-frame clones only, minus some. The sample lists about 63,000 clones, approximately 83% seen once, with under 8.5% in the top ten. The study's findings and limits: Only a handful of AZD1222 recipients, several in all, had baseline seropositivity.

The gene calls are TRBV19 and TRBJ2-1, with 7 positions matching TRBD2. This receptor was identified in an adult who received the AZD1222 COVID-19 vaccine. The input for sequencing was peripheral blood, taken 28 days after the second AZD1222 dose. CDR3 sequence reads: CASSMGEGNEQFF. The CDR3, as DNA: TGTGCCAGTAGTATGGGGGAGGGTAATGAGCAGTTCTTC.